The clone carrying this T cell receptor (beta chain) was counted ten times or more. This record comes from a study of T-cell reconstitution after alpha-beta-depleted transplantation in children. A library of TCRbeta sequences, prepared with unique molecular identifiers, was generated. Each CDR3 protein is one row after TCRdb ran MiXCR on the PCR reads. Counted here are fewer than 200,000 distinct CDR3 sequences, more than 6.5% occurring once; the ten biggest clones make up around 2.7%. The V gene's germline CDR1 is SGHRS and CDR2 YFSETQ. The CDR3 has 14 amino acids. V gave up 4 bases and J gave up 3 bases; unmatched junction bases: 4.

Specimen: PBMCs from the stem cell graft donor, collected from the stem cell graft. This clonotype originated in a human donor who donated a stem cell graft to a child with Wiskott-Aldrich syndrome. The chain carries TRBV5-1 and TRBJ1-1; 9 bases are shared with TRBD1. The CDR3 loop is CASSPRTGDTEAFF. In DNA, the CDR3 is TGCGCCAGCAGCCCGCGGACAGGGGACACTGAAGCTTTCTTT.